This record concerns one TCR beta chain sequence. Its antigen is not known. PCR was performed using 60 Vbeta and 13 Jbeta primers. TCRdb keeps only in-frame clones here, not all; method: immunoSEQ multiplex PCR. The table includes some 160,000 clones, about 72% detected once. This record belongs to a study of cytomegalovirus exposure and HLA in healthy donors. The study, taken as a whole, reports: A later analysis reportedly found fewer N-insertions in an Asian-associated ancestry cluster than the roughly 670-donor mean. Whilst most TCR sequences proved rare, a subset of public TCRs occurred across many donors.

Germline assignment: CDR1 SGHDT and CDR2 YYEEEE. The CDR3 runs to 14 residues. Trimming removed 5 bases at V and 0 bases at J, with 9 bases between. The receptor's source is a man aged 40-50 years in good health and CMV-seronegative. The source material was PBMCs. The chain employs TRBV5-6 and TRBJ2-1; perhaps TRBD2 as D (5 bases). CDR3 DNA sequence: TGTGCCAGCAGTTCCGGGATCTCCTACAATGAGCAGTTCTTC. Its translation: CASSSGISYNEQFF.